Listed below are T cell receptor beta chains from one sample, sequenced in a study of cytomegalovirus exposure and HLA in healthy donors. Some clones are missing from TCRdb's copy, which holds only in-frame ones; the method was immunoSEQ multiplex PCR. The repertoire holds about 330,000 clones, with around 90% as singletons. Sequences were obtained from PBMCs. These receptors were obtained from a woman under 40 in good health and CMV-seropositive. The CDR3 runs from the conserved cysteine through the conserved F or W. A D gene is named only where the DNA matches it firmly.

J gene | V gene | D gene | CDR3 protein | CDR3 DNA
TRBJ2-1 | TRBV28 | . | CASSFGFGATYNEQFF | TGTGCCAGCAGTTTTGGATTTGGGGCCACCTACAATGAGCAGTTCTTC
TRBJ1-1 | TRBV7-6 | . | CASSRGSEAFF | TGTGCCAGCAGCCGAGGTAGTGAAGCTTTCTTT
TRBJ1-1 | TRBV4-1 | . | CASSREQGRNTEAFF | TGCGCCAGCAGCCGAGAACAAGGAAGGAACACTGAAGCTTTCTTT
TRBJ2-5 | TRBV28 | TRBD1 | CAGTGKETQYF | TGTGCCGGGACAGGCAAAGAGACCCAGTACTTC
TRBJ1-5 | TRBV28 | . | CASSWAGGNQPQHF | TGTGCCAGCAGCTGGGCCGGGGGCAATCAGCCCCAGCATTTT
TRBJ1-1 | TRBV6-5 | . | CASSYGVVNTEAFF | TGTGCCAGCAGTTACGGAGTGGTGAACACTGAAGCTTTCTTT
TRBJ2-7 | TRBV6-6 | TRBD2 | CASSPPGGGYEQYF | TGTGCCAGCAGTCCCCCCGGGGGAGGGTACGAGCAGTACTTC
TRBJ1-1 | TRBV28 | . | CASSLNPYTEAFF | TGTGCCAGCAGTTTAAACCCATACACTGAAGCTTTCTTT
TRBJ2-3 | TRBV15 | . | CATSGSTDTQYF | TGTGCCACCAGCGGGAGCACAGATACGCAGTATTTT
TRBJ2-5 | TRBV27 | . | CASSFGQGFETQYF | TGTGCCAGCAGTTTTGGGCAGGGTTTCGAGACCCAGTACTTC